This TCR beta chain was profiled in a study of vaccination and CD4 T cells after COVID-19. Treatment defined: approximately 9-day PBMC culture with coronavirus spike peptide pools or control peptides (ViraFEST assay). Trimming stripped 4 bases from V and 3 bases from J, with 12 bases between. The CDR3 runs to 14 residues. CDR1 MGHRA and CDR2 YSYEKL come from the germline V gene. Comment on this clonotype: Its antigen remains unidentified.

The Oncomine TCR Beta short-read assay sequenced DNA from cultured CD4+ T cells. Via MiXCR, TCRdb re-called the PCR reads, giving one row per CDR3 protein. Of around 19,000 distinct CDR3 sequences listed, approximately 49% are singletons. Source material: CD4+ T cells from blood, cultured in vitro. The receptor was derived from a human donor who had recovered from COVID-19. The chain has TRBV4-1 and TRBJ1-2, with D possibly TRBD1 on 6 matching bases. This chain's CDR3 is CASSLRDTDYGYTF. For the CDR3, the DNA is TGCGCCAGCAGCCTTAGGGACACCGACTATGGCTACACCTTC.